The table lists the clone carrying this TCR beta chain with a count of one. The sample comes from a study of T cell responses to AZD1222 COVID-19 vaccine. Method: immunoSEQ multiplex PCR; TCRdb's copy keeps in-frame clones and lacks some. Here the sample spans 99,000 or so clones, nearly 90% being singletons. V was pared by 0 bases and J by 8 bases, with 11 bases between. This CDR3 contains 13 residues. Germline CDR1 is SGHDT and CDR2 is YYEEEE. Sequenced material: peripheral blood, taken 28 days after the second AZD1222 dose. This TCR derives from an adult who received the AZD1222 COVID-19 vaccine. The rearrangement joins TRBV5-6 to TRBJ1-2; D gene ambiguous. The CDR3 region has the DNA TGTGCCAGCAGCTTGGCCGGTGGAGGCGGCTACACCTTC. This translates into CASSLAGGGGYTF.